The next 9 T cell receptor beta chains were all read from a single sample in a study of STAT5B mutations in CD4+ large granular lymphocyte leukemia. The protocol was immunoSEQ multiplex PCR, while the TCRdb copy is restricted to in-frame clones and leaves out a portion. Counted here are some 34,000 clones, about 74% occurring once; the ten biggest clones make up 0.25% to 0.35%. Specimen: CD4+ T cells from blood buffy coats. These receptors were collected from a human donor in good health.

This sequence joins TRBV19 and TRBJ2-5; 13 nucleotides agree with TRBD2. The CDR3 runs to 14 residues. Germline V lookup: CDR1 LNHDA, CDR2 SQIVND (reference sequence). J lost 1 base, V lost 8 bases, and 1 base had no gene match. The CDR3 DNA reads as TGTGCCAGTCGGACTAGCGGGGGCCAAGAGACCCAGTACTTC. It encodes CASRTSGGQETQYF.

The chain links TRBV5-1 to TRBJ1-2, with D uncertain. CDR3 size: 13 residues. Trimming removed 1 base from V and 6 bases from J, with 10 bases in between. The germline gives CDR1 SGHRS, CDR2 YFSETQ. CDR3 loop: CASSLLWGDGYTF. The CDR3 region has the DNA TGCGCCAGCAGCTTGCTTTGGGGAGATGGCTACACCTTC.

This chain uses TRBV10-2 with TRBJ1-1; 8 bases fit TRBD1. Per germline, CDR1 WSHSY and CDR2 SAAADI. The CDR3 extends over 13 amino acids. V lost 5 bases, J lost 7 bases, and 6 bases stayed unmatched. The CDR3: CASSQQGGLEAFF. CDR3 bases: TGCGCCAGCAGTCAACAGGGGGGCCTTGAAGCTTTCTTT.

The chain links TRBV11-3 to TRBJ1-5; possible D gene TRBD1, 6 bases. This CDR3 has 13 amino acids. Germline V gene data show CDR1 as SGHNT and CDR2 as YENEEA. V was trimmed by 8 bases and J by 4 bases, leaving 12 bases between them. The CDR3 spells CASRGGPNQPQHF. In DNA form, the CDR3 reads TGTGCCAGCCGCGGGGGGCCTAATCAGCCCCAGCATTTT.

DNA for the CDR3: TGTGCCAGCAGCCTAGGGACCTCACCCCTCCACTTT. Translating gives CASSLGTSPLHF. The chain carries TRBV2 and TRBJ1-6, with D maybe TRBD1 (5 bases). The ends were cut back, 6 bases at V and 10 bases at J, with 10 bases in the middle. The CDR3 is 12 amino acids. Germline V CDR1 and CDR2: SNHLY, FYNNEI. Based on the CDR3 plus reference TRBV2 and TRBJ1-6, the full variable domain is EPEVTQTPSHQVTQMGQEVILRCVPISNHLYFYWYRQILGQKVEFLVSFYNNEISEKSEIFDDQFSVERPDGSNFTLKIRSTKLEDSAMYFCASSLGTSPLHFGNGTRLTVT.

The chain carries TRBV6-6 and TRBJ1-2; D perhaps matches TRBD1 (5 bases). V shed 7 bases and J shed 4 bases, with 10 bases lying between them. The CDR3 covers 12 residues. CDR1 and CDR2 from the germline V gene are MNHNY and SVGAGI (reference sequence). Here the CDR3 reads CASTTGGYGYTF. As DNA, the CDR3 is TGTGCCAGCACTACGGGGGGCTATGGCTACACCTTC.

This sequence joins TRBV7-6 and TRBJ2-6; maybe TRBD1 (6 bases). The V and J ends lost 4 bases and 3 bases respectively, with 22 bases between them. CDR3 length equals 19 residues. The germline CDR1 and CDR2 sequences are SGHVS and FNYEAQ. CDR3 sequence (DNA): TGTGCCAGCAGCTCAAGGGCCGAGGGGGTAATCTTTGGGGCCAACGTCCTGACTTTC. It codes for CASSSRAEGVIFGANVLTF. The full variable domain, with the rest looked up from reference TRBV7-6 and TRBJ2-6, is GAGVSQSPRYKVTKRGQDVALRCDPISGHVSLYWYRQALGQGPEFLTYFNYEAQQDKSGLPNDRFSAERPEGSISTLTIQRTEQRDSAMYRCASSSRAEGVIFGANVLTFGAGSRLTVL.

The genes are TRBV5-5 and TRBJ2-5; D not certain. The V end lost 0 bases, the J end lost 5 bases, and 8 bases lay between the germline ends. CDR3 length: 13 amino acids. The germline CDR1 and CDR2 sequences are SGHKS and YYEKEE (reference sequence). The CDR3 sequence is CASSLGVLETQYF. The CDR3 coding sequence is TGTGCCAGCAGCTTGGGAGTTCTTGAGACCCAGTACTTC.

This chain links TRBV6-6 with TRBJ2-5; 7 positions agree with TRBD2. The end of the DNA is better explained by TRBJ2-7, so the J call may be wrong. CDR3 length equals 13 residues. CDR1 and CDR2 from the germline V gene are MNHNY and SVGAGI (reference sequence). CDR3 protein: CASSLGLAYEQYF. The CDR3 DNA sequence: TGTGCCAGCAGTTTAGGACTAGCCTACGAGCAGTACTTC.